Below are 11 T cell receptor beta chains sequenced from a single sample in a study of OX40 agonist ivuxolimab in advanced cancers. The repertoire was sequenced with immunoSEQ multiplex PCR; TCRdb's copy has only in-frame clones and lacks some. Here the sample spans some 42,000 clones, 80% to 90% being singletons. Sequenced material: CD4+ or CD8+ T cells sorted from blood, taken in a trial of the OX40 agonist ivuxolimab. The origin of the receptors is an adult with an advanced solid tumor such as melanoma, head and neck, liver or kidney cancer.

This clone was counted once. The rearrangement joins TRBV7-9 to TRBJ1-4; 8 bases are a match to TRBD1. J lost 0 bases, V lost 4 bases, and 1 base had no gene match. Germline lookup yields CDR1 SEHNR and CDR2 FQNEAQ (reference sequence). This CDR3 is 15 amino acids long. CDR3 sequence (DNA): TGTGCCAGCAGCTCACAGGGGGCAACTAATGAAAAACTGTTTTTT. Amino acid sequence: CASSSQGATNEKLFF.

V and J are TRBV30 and TRBJ2-3, with no clear D. Trimming stripped 2 bases from V and 5 bases from J, with 5 bases between. The V gene's germline CDR1 is GTSNPN and CDR2 SVGIG (reference sequence). The length of the CDR3 is 11 residues. This CDR3 reads CAWSIGDTQYF. CDR3 sequence (DNA): TGTGCCTGGAGTATTGGAGATACGCAGTATTTT.

This clone has just one count. The V gene is TRBV19, the J gene TRBJ2-3; 9 bases line up with TRBD2. The J segment lost 0 bases and the V segment lost 6 bases, leaving 1 base of the junction unmatched. Germline values: CDR1 LNHDA, CDR2 SQIVND (reference sequence). This CDR3 contains 14 residues. Written as DNA, the CDR3 is TGTGCCAGTAGGACTAGCGGCAGCACAGATACGCAGTATTTT. Translation gives CASRTSGSTDTQYF.

The rearrangement joins TRBV11-2 to TRBJ2-3; D is unclear. Trimming left V 0 bases short and J 1 base short, with 14 bases between. The CDR3 runs to 17 residues. CDR1 is SGHAT and CDR2 is FQNNGV in the germline V gene. The CDR3: CASSLDQVGSGTDTQYF. CDR3 DNA sequence: TGTGCCAGCAGCTTAGATCAAGTGGGTTCGGGCACAGATACGCAGTATTTT.

The V call is TRBV30, the J call TRBJ2-5; no reliable D call. This CDR3 region has 12 residues. The V end was cut by 3 bases, the J end by 5 bases, with 10 bases between. The germline V gene has CDR1 GTSNPN and CDR2 SVGIG (reference sequence). The CDR3, as DNA: TGTGCCTGGAGGGCGGATGGGGAGACCCAGTACTTC. It codes for CAWRADGETQYF.

The chain couples TRBV6-1 to TRBJ1-5; 7 nucleotides line up with TRBD1. Germline trimming cut 2 bases from V and 0 bases from J; bases unmatched to any gene: 7. The CDR3 spans 17 residues. CDR1 and CDR2 (germline): MNHNS, SASEGT. This chain's CDR3 is CASSERGGWGSNQPQHF. DNA for the CDR3: TGTGCCAGCAGTGAACGAGGGGGCTGGGGTAGCAATCAGCCCCAGCATTTT.

V usage is TRBV14 and J usage is TRBJ1-1; D unresolved. The length of the CDR3 is 13 residues. Germline V lookup: CDR1 SGHDN, CDR2 FVKESK. The V gene lost 1 base and the J gene lost 2 bases, with 5 bases spanning the gap. The DNA of the CDR3 is TGTGCCAGCAGCCAAGGGGTAAACACTGAAGCTTTCTTT. Translated, it gives CASSQGVNTEAFF.

The chain recombines TRBV25-1 with TRBJ2-3, with TRBD2 matching over 14 bases. With 3 bases clipped from V and 4 bases from J, the junction kept 3 bases outside the gene matches. The CDR3 sequence is 16 residues long. The germline V gene encodes CDR1 MGHDK and CDR2 SYGVNS. The CDR3 DNA reads as TGTGCCAGCAGTGAGGTGACTAGCGGGGGGGCAGATACGCAGTATTTT. Its protein product is CASSEVTSGGADTQYF.

The J gene is TRBJ2-7, the V gene TRBV11-2; a weak D match, TRBD2 (5 bases). Germline V gives CDR1 SGHAT, CDR2 FQNNGV. Trimming removed 0 bases from V and 1 base from J, with 7 bases in between. The CDR3 length is 14 residues. CDR3 in amino acids: CASSLDSGSYEQYF. In nucleotides, the CDR3 is TGTGCCAGCAGCTTAGACTCGGGGTCCTACGAGCAGTACTTC.

V and J are TRBV6-5 and TRBJ2-7; the D gene is possibly TRBD2 (5 bases). The CDR3 runs 15 residues. V was clipped by 0 bases and J by 9 bases, with 18 bases between them. In germline, CDR1 is MNHEY, CDR2 SVGAGI. The CDR3 spells CASSYSIGTRSGQYF. The CDR3 DNA reads as TGTGCCAGCAGTTACTCGATCGGTACTAGGAGTGGGCAGTACTTC.

This clone was counted once. V gene TRBV19 combines with J gene TRBJ1-5; no reliable D call. V was cut by 7 bases and J by 5 bases, with 12 bases left in between. The V gene's germline CDR1 is LNHDA and CDR2 SQIVND (reference sequence). The CDR3 runs 13 residues. The CDR3 is CASTLREHQPQHF. In DNA, the CDR3 is TGTGCCAGTACCTTACGGGAGCATCAGCCCCAGCATTTT.